Each of the 30 T cell receptor beta chains below was sequenced from the same sample in a study of T cells expressing NK-cell markers. TCRdb processed the 5' RACE reads again and assigns one entry to each CDR3 protein, with no DNA. The specimen's table records about 540,000 distinct CDR3 sequences. The sequenced material came from blood T cells: a sorted CD56 or NKG2C T cell subset, CD4+ or CD8+ T cells, or bulk PBMC T cells (not recorded which). These receptors were taken from a man between 18 and 29 years old in good health.

The V gene is TRBV12-3 or TRBV12-4, the J gene TRBJ2-5; TCRdb outputs TRBD1, but without DNA this stays unchecked. The CDR3 has 12 amino acids. The CDR3 sequence: CASGSPGRTQYF.

This sequence joins TRBV27 and TRBJ2-1; TCRdb's D call, TRBD2, is unchecked because there is no DNA. CDR1 is MNHEY and CDR2 is SMNVEV in the germline V gene (reference sequence). This CDR3 contains 14 residues. This chain's CDR3 is CASSAGGPYNEQFF.

This CDR3 reads CASSGGQGGAEAFF. The rearrangement joins TRBV9 to TRBJ1-1; TCRdb designates TRBD1, a call that cannot be tested without DNA. This CDR3 has 14 residues. Germline values: CDR1 SGDLS, CDR2 YYNGEE. Full variable domain (outside the CDR3, taken from reference TRBV9 and TRBJ1-1): DSGVTQTPKHLITATGQRVTLRCSPRSGDLSVYWYQQSLDQGLQFLIQYYNGEERAKGNILERFSAQQFPDLHSELNLSSLELGDSALYFCASSGGQGGAEAFFGQGTRLTVV.

The chain carries TRBV27 and TRBJ2-1; TCRdb picks TRBD2, but there is no DNA to check that call. CDR1 MNHEY and CDR2 SMNVEV come from the germline V gene (reference sequence). This CDR3 has 17 amino acids. The CDR3 is CASSINLNFERSNEQFF.

J is TRBJ2-1 and V is TRBV7-2; TCRdb's D gene call, TRBD1, goes unchecked for lack of DNA. CDR1 and CDR2 from the germline V gene are SGHTA and FQGNSA. This CDR3 spans 16 amino acids. CDR3 amino acids: CASSLVWGAGNNEQFF. The full variable domain, completed using reference TRBV7-2 and TRBJ2-1, is GAGVSQSPSNKVTEKGKDVELRCDPISGHTALYWYRQSLGQGLEFLIYFQGNSAPDKSGLPSDRFSAERTGGSVSTLTIQRTQQEDSAVYLCASSLVWGAGNNEQFFGPGTRLTVL.

The chain uses TRBV19 and TRBJ2-3; TCRdb's D gene call, TRBD2, goes unchecked for lack of DNA. The CDR3 length is 15 residues. Germline CDR1 is LNHDA and CDR2 is SQIVND (reference sequence). The CDR3 spells CASNQAGSVTDTQYF.

The chain couples TRBV7-2 to TRBJ2-1. The CDR3 contains 18 residues. Germline-derived CDR1 and CDR2 are SGHTA and FQGNSA. CDR3 loop: CASSLGQTHRPSYNEQFF.

This CDR3 is CASSPALTSGRDVQYF. The J gene is TRBJ2-7, the V gene TRBV18; TCRdb lists TRBD2, though no DNA is available to test this call. The CDR3 totals 16 residues. CDR1 KGHSH and CDR2 LQKENI come from the germline V gene.

The V gene is TRBV5-1, the J gene TRBJ2-1; TCRdb lists TRBD2, though no DNA is available to test this call. CDR1 is SGHRS and CDR2 is YFSETQ in the germline V gene. The CDR3 length is 15 residues. Here the CDR3 reads CASSLAGLGLNEQFF.

The chain combines TRBV27 with TRBJ2-3; TCRdb's D call of TRBD1 is untestable without DNA. The length of the CDR3 is 15 residues. In germline, CDR1 is MNHEY, CDR2 SMNVEV (reference sequence). CDR3 residues: CASSLRQSPPDTQYF.

This chain uses TRBV7-2 with TRBJ2-2; no DNA is available, so the TRBD1 call from TCRdb remains unchecked. Germline CDR1 is SGHTA and CDR2 is FQGNSA. The CDR3 loop spans 15 amino acids. CDR3 region: CASSSSGLLFGELFF.

V is TRBV20-1 and J is TRBJ2-7; TCRdb reports TRBD2, a call that lacks DNA to check it against. The germline gives CDR1 DFQATT, CDR2 SNEGSKA (reference sequence). The CDR3 consists of 14 residues. CDR3: CSANPSGKYYEQYF.

The chain uses TRBV7-6 and TRBJ2-3; the D gene TCRdb calls, TRBD1, cannot be checked with no DNA. There are 15 residues in the CDR3. Germline lookup yields CDR1 SGHVS and CDR2 FNYEAQ. This CDR3 is CASSLDIDRADTQYF.

The gene calls are TRBV10-3 and TRBJ2-5. The length of the CDR3 is 13 residues. CDR1 and CDR2 (germline): ENHRY, SYGVKD. The CDR3 protein is CATEASPRETQYF.

The chain is built from TRBV5-1 and TRBJ1-5; TCRdb selects TRBD1, and the lack of DNA leaves this call unchecked. The V gene's germline CDR1 is SGHRS and CDR2 YFSETQ. The CDR3 spans 15 residues. CDR3 loop: CASRVGTEINQPQHF. Using reference TRBV5-1 and TRBJ1-5 for the parts outside the CDR3, the full variable domain is KAGVTQTPRYLIKTRGQQVTLSCSPISGHRSVSWYQQTPGQGLQFLFEYFSETQRNKGNFPGRFSGRQFSNSRSEMNVSTLELGDSALYLCASRVGTEINQPQHFGDGTRLSIL.

This rearrangement joins TRBV5-1 to TRBJ2-5; with no DNA, the TCRdb D assignment of TRBD1 cannot be verified. Germline values: CDR1 SGHRS, CDR2 YFSETQ. This CDR3 contains 16 residues. The CDR3 spells CASSLAGRGMQETQYF.

The gene calls are TRBV24-1 and TRBJ2-1; TCRdb indicates TRBD2, and absent DNA this call remains unverified. This CDR3 is built from 15 residues. CDR1 KGHDR and CDR2 SFDVKD come from the germline V gene. CDR3 in amino acids: CATSDKLAGDHEQFF.

J is TRBJ2-1 and V is TRBV6-2 or TRBV6-3; TCRdb returns TRBD2, unconfirmable since there is no DNA. Germline CDR1 MNHEY, CDR2 SVGEGT. The CDR3 runs 20 residues. CDR3 region: CASSPSRTSGRAVGLGEQFF.

The J gene is TRBJ2-7, the V gene TRBV3-1; with no DNA, the TCRdb D assignment of TRBD1 cannot be verified. Per the germline V gene, CDR1 is LGHDT and CDR2 is YNNKEL (reference sequence). The CDR3 consists of 16 residues. CDR3 sequence reads: CASSPPDRDPIYEQYF.

The CDR3 reads CASSPGGGRAFYEQYF. This chain uses TRBV7-3 with TRBJ2-7; TCRdb names TRBD2, which stays unverified in the absence of DNA. Germline CDR1 and CDR2: SGHTA and FQGTGA. The CDR3 runs 16 residues.

This sequence joins TRBV5-1 and TRBJ2-1; with no DNA, the TCRdb D assignment of TRBD2 cannot be verified. CDR1 and CDR2 (germline): SGHRS, YFSETQ. The CDR3 has 15 residues. CDR3 protein: CASSLELAGFYEQFF.

V and J are TRBV7-2 and TRBJ2-4; without DNA, the TCRdb call of TRBD2 cannot be checked. CDR1 SGHTA and CDR2 FQGNSA come from the germline V gene. CDR3 length equals 21 residues. CDR3 sequence: CASSLAPGLAGTIGGKNIQYF.

The V call is TRBV12-3 or TRBV12-4, the J call TRBJ1-5; lacking DNA, the TRBD1 call made by TCRdb goes unchecked. The CDR3 sequence is 18 residues long. CDR3 sequence reads: CASRPKLQGLGSNQPQHF.

The chain combines TRBV3-1 with TRBJ2-1; TCRdb's D call of TRBD2 is untestable without DNA. The length of the CDR3 is 15 residues. Germline V CDR1 and CDR2: LGHDT, YNNKEL (reference sequence). CDR3: CASSRLAGVDNEQFF.

The rearrangement uses TRBV7-6 and TRBJ1-5; the TCRdb D gene call, TRBD1, has no DNA to confirm it. Germline lookup yields CDR1 SGHVS and CDR2 FNYEAQ. The CDR3 extends over 13 amino acids. CDR3 in amino acids: CASSLTGQGPQHF.

The genes are TRBV10-3 and TRBJ2-1. The CDR3 loop spans 16 amino acids. The germline gives CDR1 ENHRY, CDR2 SYGVKD. The CDR3 reads CAISESGGSSYNEQFF.

This chain links TRBV4-1 with TRBJ1-2; there is no DNA to check the TCRdb D call of TRBD1. The CDR3 sequence is 14 residues long. The germline gives CDR1 MGHRA, CDR2 YSYEKL. The CDR3 spells CASTAVGDLDGYTF.

The CDR3 loop reads CASSFPRRGYKETQYF. The chain uses TRBV12-3 or TRBV12-4 and TRBJ2-5; TCRdb's D call of TRBD1 is untestable without DNA. The CDR3 consists of 16 residues.

This rearrangement joins TRBV24-1 to TRBJ1-2; with no DNA, the TCRdb D assignment of TRBD1 cannot be verified. Germline values: CDR1 KGHDR, CDR2 SFDVKD. The CDR3 totals 12 residues. The CDR3 protein is CATSDFGGRYTF.

The rearrangement joins TRBV30 to TRBJ1-5; TCRdb's assignment of TRBD1 cannot be checked, as there is no DNA. The germline gives CDR1 GTSNPN, CDR2 SVGIG (reference sequence). The CDR3 is made up of 16 amino acids. This CDR3 reads CAWSVAGGLGNQPQHF. Using reference TRBV30 and TRBJ1-5 for the parts outside the CDR3, the full variable domain is SQTIHQWPATLVQPVGSPLSLECTVEGTSNPNLYWYRQAAGRGLQLLFYSVGIGQISSEVPQNLSASRPQDRQFILSSKKLLLSDSGFYLCAWSVAGGLGNQPQHFGDGTRLSIL.